The rows below give T cell receptor beta chains drawn from one sample of a study of T cells in Graves' hyperthyroidism and ophthalmopathy. From the multiplex PCR reads, TCRdb called clonotypes with MiXCR, one entry per CDR3 protein. Of a few hundred thousand distinct CDR3 sequences listed, 20% to 25% are singletons. Material for sequencing was blood. The receptors stem from a man aged 45-65 years with Graves' hyperthyroidism. Both conserved end residues are part of each CDR3. D genes are given only for firm matches. For some rows the clone size is stated as once, few or many, or as a class when expanded; others skip it.

v_call	clone_size	d_call	j_call	cdr3_nt	cdr3_aa
TRBV19	NA	TRBD2	TRBJ2-3	TGTGCCAGTAGTATGAGTAGCGGGGTTGCAGATACGCAGTATTTT	CASSMSSGVADTQYF
TRBV6-1	NA	NA	TRBJ1-3	TGTGCCAGCAGTCCCCAGGGCGCGGACTCTGGAAACACCATATATTTT	CASSPQGADSGNTIYF
TRBV19	NA	TRBD1	TRBJ2-1	TGTGCCACCCGGAGGACAGGGGAGAACAATGAGCAGTTCTTC	CATRRTGENNEQFF
TRBV4-2	few	TRBD2	TRBJ2-1	TGTGCCAGCAGCCAAAACCCCCTAGCGGGAGGGCTTGATGAGCAGTTCTTC	CASSQNPLAGGLDEQFF
TRBV6-1	NA	NA	TRBJ2-7	TGTGCCAGCAGGAGCTCAGCCTATGCGCCCTACGAGCAGTACTTC	CASRSSAYAPYEQYF
TRBV29-1	few	NA	TRBJ1-1	TGCAGCGTAGGGACGACCAACACTGAAGCTTTCTTT	CSVGTTNTEAFF
TRBV24-1	NA	NA	TRBJ2-3	TGTGCCACCAGTGATTTGATCACAGATACGCAGTATTTT	CATSDLITDTQYF
TRBV5-1	few	TRBD2	TRBJ2-7	TGCGCCAGCAGCTGGGGAAAGTCAGCGGGAACAAACTCCTACGAGCAGTACTTC	CASSWGKSAGTNSYEQYF
TRBV12-3/TRBV12-4	NA	NA	TRBJ1-3	TGTGCCAGCAGCCGGCCTAACTCTGGAAACACCATATATTTT	CASSRPNSGNTIYF
TRBV6-1	NA	NA	TRBJ1-1	TGTGCCAGCAGTGGTACAGGGAGGGACTCTACGGCTTTCTTT	CASSGTGRDSTAFF
TRBV28	NA	NA	TRBJ1-2	TGTGCCAGCAGTTCTCAGGGGTTCTACTATGGCTACACCTTC	CASSSQGFYYGYTF
TRBV6-2/TRBV6-3	few	TRBD2	TRBJ2-7	TGTGCCAGCAGTTACGCCAAGACTAGCGGCCCCTACGAGCAGTACTTC	CASSYAKTSGPYEQYF
TRBV14	few	NA	TRBJ2-2	TGTGCCAGCAGCCAAGAGAAGACCGGGGAGCTGTTTTTT	CASSQEKTGELFF